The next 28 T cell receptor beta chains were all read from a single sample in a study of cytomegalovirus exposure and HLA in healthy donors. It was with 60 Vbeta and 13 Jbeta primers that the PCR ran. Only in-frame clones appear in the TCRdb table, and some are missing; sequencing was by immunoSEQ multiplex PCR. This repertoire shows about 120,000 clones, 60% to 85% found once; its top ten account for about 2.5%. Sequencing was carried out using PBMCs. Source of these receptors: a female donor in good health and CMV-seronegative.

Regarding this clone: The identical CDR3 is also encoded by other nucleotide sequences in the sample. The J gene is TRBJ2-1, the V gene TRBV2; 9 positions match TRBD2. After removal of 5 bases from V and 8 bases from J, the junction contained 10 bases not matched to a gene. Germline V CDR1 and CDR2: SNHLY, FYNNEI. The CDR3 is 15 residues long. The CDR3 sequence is CASSSRLAGTDEQFF. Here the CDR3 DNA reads TGTGCCAGCAGTTCCAGGCTAGCGGGGACCGATGAGCAGTTCTTC. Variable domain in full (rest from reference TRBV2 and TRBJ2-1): EPEVTQTPSHQVTQMGQEVILRCVPISNHLYFYWYRQILGQKVEFLVSFYNNEISEKSEIFDDQFSVERPDGSNFTLKIRSTKLEDSAMYFCASSSRLAGTDEQFFGPGTRLTVL.

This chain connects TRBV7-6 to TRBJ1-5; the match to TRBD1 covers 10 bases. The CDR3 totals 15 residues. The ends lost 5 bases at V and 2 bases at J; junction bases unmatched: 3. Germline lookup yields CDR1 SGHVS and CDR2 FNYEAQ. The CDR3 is CASSLGTGGNQPQHF. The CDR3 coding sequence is TGTGCCAGCAGCCTCGGGACAGGGGGCAATCAGCCCCAGCATTTT.

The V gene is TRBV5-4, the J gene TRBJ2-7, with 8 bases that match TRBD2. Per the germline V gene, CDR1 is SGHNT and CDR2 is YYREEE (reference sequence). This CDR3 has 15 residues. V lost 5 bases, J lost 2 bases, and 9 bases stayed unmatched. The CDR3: CASSRSGGGPYEQYF. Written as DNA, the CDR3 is TGTGCCAGCAGTCGCAGTGGCGGGGGGCCCTACGAGCAGTACTTC.

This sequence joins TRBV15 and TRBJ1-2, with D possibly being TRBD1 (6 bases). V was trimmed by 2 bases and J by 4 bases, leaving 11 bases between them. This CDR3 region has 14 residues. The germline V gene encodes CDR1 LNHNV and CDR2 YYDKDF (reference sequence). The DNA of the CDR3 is TGTGCCACCAGCAGATCCGGGACACCCTATGGCTACACCTTC. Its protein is CATSRSGTPYGYTF.

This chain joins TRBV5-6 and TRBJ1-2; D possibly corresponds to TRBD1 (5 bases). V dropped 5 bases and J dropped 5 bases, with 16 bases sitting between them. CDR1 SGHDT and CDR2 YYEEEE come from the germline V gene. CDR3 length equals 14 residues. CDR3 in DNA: TGTGCCAGCAGTCCTGGGGGGGTTCGGTATGGCTACACCTTC. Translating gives CASSPGGVRYGYTF.

CDR3 DNA sequence: TGTGCCAGTAGTATAGAACAGGGGCGGCCCGCCGAGCAGTACTTC. This translates into CASSIEQGRPAEQYF. This sequence joins TRBV19 and TRBJ2-7, with 7 nucleotides matching TRBD1. CDR3 length equals 15 residues. Unmatched junction bases numbered 8, after V lost 0 bases and J lost 6 bases. From germline, CDR1 is LNHDA and CDR2 SQIVND (reference sequence).

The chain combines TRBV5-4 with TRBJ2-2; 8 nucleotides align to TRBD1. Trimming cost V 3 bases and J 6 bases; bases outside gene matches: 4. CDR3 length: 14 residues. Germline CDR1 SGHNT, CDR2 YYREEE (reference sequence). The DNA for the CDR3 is TGTGCCAGCAGCTGGACAGGGAGTGCCGGGGAGCTGTTTTTT. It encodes CASSWTGSAGELFF.

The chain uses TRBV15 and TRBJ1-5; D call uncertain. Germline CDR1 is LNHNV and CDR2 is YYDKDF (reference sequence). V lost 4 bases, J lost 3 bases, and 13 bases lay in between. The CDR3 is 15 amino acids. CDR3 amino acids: CATSNAGPFNQPQHF. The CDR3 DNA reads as TGTGCCACCAGCAACGCGGGCCCTTTCAATCAGCCCCAGCATTTT.

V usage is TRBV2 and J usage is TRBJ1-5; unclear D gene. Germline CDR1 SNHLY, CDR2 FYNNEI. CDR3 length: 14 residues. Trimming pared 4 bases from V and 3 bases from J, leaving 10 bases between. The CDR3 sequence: CASSGQEDNQPQHF. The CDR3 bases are TGTGCCAGCAGTGGTCAGGAGGACAATCAGCCCCAGCATTTT.

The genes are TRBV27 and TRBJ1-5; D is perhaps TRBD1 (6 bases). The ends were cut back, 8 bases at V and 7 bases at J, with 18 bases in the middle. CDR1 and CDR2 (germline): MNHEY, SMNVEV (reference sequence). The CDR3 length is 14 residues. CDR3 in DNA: TGTGCCAGCGGCCGCCGGGGGGCCGGGCAGCCCCAGCATTTT. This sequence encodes CASGRRGAGQPQHF.

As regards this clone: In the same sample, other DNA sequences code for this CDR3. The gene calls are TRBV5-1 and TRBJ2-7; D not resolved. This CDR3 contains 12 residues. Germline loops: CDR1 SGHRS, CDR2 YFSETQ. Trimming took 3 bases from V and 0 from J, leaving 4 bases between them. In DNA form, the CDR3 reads TGCGCCAGCAGCTCCTCCTCCTACGAGCAGTACTTC. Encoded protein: CASSSSSYEQYF.

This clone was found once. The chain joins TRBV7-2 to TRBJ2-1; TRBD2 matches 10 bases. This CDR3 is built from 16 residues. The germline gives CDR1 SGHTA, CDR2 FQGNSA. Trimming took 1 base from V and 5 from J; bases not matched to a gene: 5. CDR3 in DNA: TGTGCCAGCAGCTTAGAGGGTAGCGGGGGGAACAATGAGCAGTTCTTC. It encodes CASSLEGSGGNNEQFF. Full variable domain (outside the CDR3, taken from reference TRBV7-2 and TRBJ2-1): GAGVSQSPSNKVTEKGKDVELRCDPISGHTALYWYRQSLGQGLEFLIYFQGNSAPDKSGLPSDRFSAERTGGSVSTLTIQRTQQEDSAVYLCASSLEGSGGNNEQFFGPGTRLTVL.

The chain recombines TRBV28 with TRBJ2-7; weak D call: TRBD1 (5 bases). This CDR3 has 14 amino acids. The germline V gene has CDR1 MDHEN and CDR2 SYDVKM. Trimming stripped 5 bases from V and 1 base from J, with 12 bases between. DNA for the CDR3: TGTGCCAGCAGTCCACAGACAGTATCCTACGAGCAGTACTTC. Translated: CASSPQTVSYEQYF. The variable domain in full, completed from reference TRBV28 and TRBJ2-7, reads DVKVTQSSRYLVKRTGEKVFLECVQDMDHENMFWYRQDPGLGLRLIYFSYDVKMKEKGDIPEGYSVSREKKERFSLILESASTNQTSMYLCASSPQTVSYEQYFGPGTRLTVT.

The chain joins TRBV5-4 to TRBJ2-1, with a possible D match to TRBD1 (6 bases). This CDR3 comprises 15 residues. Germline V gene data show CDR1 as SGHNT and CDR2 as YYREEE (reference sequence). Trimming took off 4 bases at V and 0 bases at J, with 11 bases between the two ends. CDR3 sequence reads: CASSAGTSSYNEQFF. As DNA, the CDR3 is TGTGCCAGCAGCGCCGGGACAAGCTCCTACAATGAGCAGTTCTTC.

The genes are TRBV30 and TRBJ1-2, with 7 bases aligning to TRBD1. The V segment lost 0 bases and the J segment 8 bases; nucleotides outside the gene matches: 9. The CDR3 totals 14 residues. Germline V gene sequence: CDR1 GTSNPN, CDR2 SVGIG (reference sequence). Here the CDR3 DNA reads TGTGCCTGGAGTGTCAAGGACAGGTTGTTGGGCTACACCTTC. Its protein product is CAWSVKDRLLGYTF.

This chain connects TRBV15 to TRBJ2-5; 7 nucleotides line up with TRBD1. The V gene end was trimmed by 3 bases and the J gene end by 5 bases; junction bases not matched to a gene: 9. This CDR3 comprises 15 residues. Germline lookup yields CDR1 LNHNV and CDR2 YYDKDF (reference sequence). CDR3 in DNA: TGTGCCACCAGCAGGGGAAGGGACAGTTGGGAGACCCAGTACTTC. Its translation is CATSRGRDSWETQYF. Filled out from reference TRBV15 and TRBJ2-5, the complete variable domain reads DAMVIQNPRYQVTQFGKPVTLSCSQTLNHNVMYWYQQKSSQAPKLLFHYYDKDFNNEADTPDNFQSRRPNTSFCFLDIRSPGLGDTAMYLCATSRGRDSWETQYFGPGTRLLVL.

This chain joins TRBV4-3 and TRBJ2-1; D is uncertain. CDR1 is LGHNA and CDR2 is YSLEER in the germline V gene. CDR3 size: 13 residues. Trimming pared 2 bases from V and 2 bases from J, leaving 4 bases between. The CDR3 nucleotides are TGCGCCAGCAGCCAACCAGCCTACAATGAGCAGTTCTTC. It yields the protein CASSQPAYNEQFF.

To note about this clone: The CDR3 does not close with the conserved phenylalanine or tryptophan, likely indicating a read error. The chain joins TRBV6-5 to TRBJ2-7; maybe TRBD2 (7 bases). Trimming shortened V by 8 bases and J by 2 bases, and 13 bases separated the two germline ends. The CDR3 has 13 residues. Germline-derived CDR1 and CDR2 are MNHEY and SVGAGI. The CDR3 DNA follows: TGTGCCAGCGGGAGGGCAGGGGCCTACGAGCAGTACCTC. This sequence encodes CASGRAGAYEQYL.

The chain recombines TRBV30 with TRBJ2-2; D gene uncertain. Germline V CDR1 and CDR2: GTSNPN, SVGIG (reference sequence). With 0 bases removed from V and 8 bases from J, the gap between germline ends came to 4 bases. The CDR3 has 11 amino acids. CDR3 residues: CAWSVLGELFF. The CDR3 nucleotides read TGTGCCTGGAGTGTACTGGGGGAGCTGTTTTTT.

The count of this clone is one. CDR3 DNA: TGTGCCAGCAGCTTTACCGGTGGGAGCTCCTACAATGAGCAGTTCTTC. It encodes CASSFTGGSSYNEQFF. The rearrangement links TRBV7-6 to TRBJ2-1; TRBD2 is a possible D gene (5 bases). The CDR3 loop spans 16 amino acids. CDR1 is SGHVS, CDR2 FNYEAQ, per germline. The ends were cut back, 3 bases at V and 0 bases at J, with 12 bases in the middle.

Written as DNA, the CDR3 is TGTGCCAGCAGCCCACAAGAAAAGAATCAGCCCCAGCATTTT. Translated: CASSPQEKNQPQHF. The chain joins TRBV7-9 to TRBJ1-5; D unclear. Trimming pared 5 bases from V and 4 bases from J, leaving 12 bases between. Germline lookup yields CDR1 SEHNR and CDR2 FQNEAQ (reference sequence). This CDR3 comprises 14 residues. Full variable domain (rest looked up from reference TRBV7-9 and TRBJ1-5): DTGVSQNPRHKITKRGQNVTFRCDPISEHNRLYWYRQTLGQGPEFLTYFQNEAQLEKSRLLSDRFSAERPKGSFSTLEIQRTEQGDSAMYLCASSPQEKNQPQHFGDGTRLSIL.

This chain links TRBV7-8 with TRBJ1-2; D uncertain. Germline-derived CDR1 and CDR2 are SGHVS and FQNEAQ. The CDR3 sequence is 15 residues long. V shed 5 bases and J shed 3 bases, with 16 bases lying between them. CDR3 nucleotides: TGTGCCAGCAGCCCGGTTGGGAGAGTAGACTATGGCTACACCTTC. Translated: CASSPVGRVDYGYTF.

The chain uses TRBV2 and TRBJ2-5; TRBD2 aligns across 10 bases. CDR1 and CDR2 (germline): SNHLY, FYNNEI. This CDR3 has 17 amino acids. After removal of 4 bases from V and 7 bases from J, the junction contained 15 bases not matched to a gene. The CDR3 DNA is TGTGCCAGCAGTGGTGGTAGCGGGGGGCCGCGCTTGAGGACCCAGTACTTC. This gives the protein CASSGGSGGPRLRTQYF.

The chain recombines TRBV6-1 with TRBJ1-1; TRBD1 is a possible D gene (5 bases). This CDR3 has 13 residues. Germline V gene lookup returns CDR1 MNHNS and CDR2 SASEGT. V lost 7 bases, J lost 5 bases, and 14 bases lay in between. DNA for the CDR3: TGTGCCAGCACTCACCTTCAGGGAACTGAAGCTTTCTTT. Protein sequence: CASTHLQGTEAFF.

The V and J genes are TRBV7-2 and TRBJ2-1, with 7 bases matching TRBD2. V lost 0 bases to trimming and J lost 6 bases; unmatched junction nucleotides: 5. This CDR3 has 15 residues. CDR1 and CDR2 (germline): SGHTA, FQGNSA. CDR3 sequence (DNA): TGTGCCAGCAGCTTAGCAGTTAGCGGGCTCAATGAGCAGTTCTTC. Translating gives CASSLAVSGLNEQFF.

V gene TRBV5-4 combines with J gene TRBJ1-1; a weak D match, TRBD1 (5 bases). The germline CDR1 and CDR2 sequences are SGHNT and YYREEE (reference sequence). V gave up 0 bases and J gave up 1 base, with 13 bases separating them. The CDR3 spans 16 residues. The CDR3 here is CASSLARQGGNTEAFF. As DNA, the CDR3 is TGTGCCAGCAGCTTGGCCAGGCAGGGAGGGAACACTGAAGCTTTCTTT.

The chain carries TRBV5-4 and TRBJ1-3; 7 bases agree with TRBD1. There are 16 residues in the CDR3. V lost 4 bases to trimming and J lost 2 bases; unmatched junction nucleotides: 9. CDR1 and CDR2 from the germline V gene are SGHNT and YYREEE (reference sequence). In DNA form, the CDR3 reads TGTGCCAGCAGCCGGGGTGGGACAGCTGCTGGAAACACCATATATTTT. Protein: CASSRGGTAAGNTIYF. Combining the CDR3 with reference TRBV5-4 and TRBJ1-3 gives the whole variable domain ETGVTQSPTHLIKTRGQQVTLRCSSQSGHNTVSWYQQALGQGPQFIFQYYREEENGRGNFPPRFSGLQFPNYSSELNVNALELDDSALYLCASSRGGTAAGNTIYFGEGSWLTVV.

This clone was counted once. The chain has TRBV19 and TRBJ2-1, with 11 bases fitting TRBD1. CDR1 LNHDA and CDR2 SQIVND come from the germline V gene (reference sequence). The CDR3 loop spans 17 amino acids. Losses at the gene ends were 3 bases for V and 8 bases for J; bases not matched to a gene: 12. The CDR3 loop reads CASSITVTGTGGYEQFF. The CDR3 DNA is TGTGCCAGTAGTATTACCGTAACCGGGACAGGGGGTTATGAGCAGTTCTTC.